The TCR beta chain described here comes from a study of chemoradiotherapy in HPV16-positive cancers. The overall study: Candidate HPV-specific clones and shared TCR motifs came from a couple of HPV16-positive patients. Overall study results and limits: HPV-specific T cells were functionally defined from only a couple of HPV16-positive patients.

The CDR3 length is 14 residues. The ends lost 6 bases at V and 6 bases at J; junction bases unmatched: 5. Per the germline V gene, CDR1 is ENHRY and CDR2 is SYGVKD. Sequenced by immunoSEQ multiplex PCR; TCRdb stores in-frame clones only, minus some. The sample holds around 8,800 clones, roughly 71% seen once. With regard to this clone: Antigen specificity is unknown.

This receptor was obtained from a human donor with HPV-associated anogenital cancer. The material was tumor tissue, obtained from a patient who underwent chemoradiotherapy. This sequence joins TRBV10-3 and TRBJ2-7; 13 nucleotides align to TRBD2. Here the CDR3 DNA reads TGTGCCATCAGACGGACTAGCGGGAGACTCGAGCAGTACTTC. Its protein is CAIRRTSGRLEQYF.